This record concerns one TCR beta chain sequence. The antigen is unknown. The sample is drawn from a study of cytomegalovirus exposure and HLA in healthy donors. Regarding the study as a whole: The authors enumerated over 150 TCR beta chains as linked to cytomegalovirus.

V lost 6 bases to trimming and J lost 8 bases, with 17 bases between them. The CDR3 has 14 amino acids. Germline V gene sequence: CDR1 SGHTA, CDR2 FQGNSA. The PCR used 60 Vbeta and 13 Jbeta primers. Authors' analysis steps: About 12 million of some 80 million unique TCR beta chains were shared, per a later count. The data were produced by immunoSEQ multiplex PCR, yet TCRdb's version contains in-frame clones alone and is incomplete. V and J calls plus clone size are reproduced from that table; the DNA served to infer D and trimming. The repertoire holds nearly 110,000 clones, with over 70% as singletons.

The chain carries TRBV7-2 and TRBJ2-1; D gene unclear. The sequenced sample was PBMCs. This TCR came from a boy younger than 18 in good health and CMV-seronegative. CDR3 in DNA: TGTGCCAGCAGGGCCGCTGGAGCGTTCCATGAGCAGTTCTTC. Its protein product is CASRAAGAFHEQFF. Using reference TRBV7-2 and TRBJ2-1 for the parts outside the CDR3, the full variable domain is GAGVSQSPSNKVTEKGKDVELRCDPISGHTALYWYRQSLGQGLEFLIYFQGNSAPDKSGLPSDRFSAERTGGSVSTLTIQRTQQEDSAVYLCASRAAGAFHEQFFGPGTRLTVL.